This T cell receptor beta chain stems from a study of a mutant IDH1 vaccine in newly diagnosed glioma. Remarks on this clone: Antigen unknown.

The germline V gene encodes CDR1 MNHEY and CDR2 SVGAGI. This CDR3 contains 15 residues. V dropped 6 bases and J dropped 6; count of bases not matched to a gene: 7. Time point: week 23, last vaccination. Topical imiquimod accompanied each vaccine dose, which consisted of 300 ug of mutant IDH1 20-mer peptide. Repertoires were generated with immunoSEQ multiplex PCR, while TCRdb's copy carries only in-frame clones and drops some. The table has some 40,000 clones, roughly 79% seen once. The sequences come from PBMCs, collected from a glioma patient whose treatment included an IDH1 peptide vaccine. This rearrangement joins TRBV6-5 to TRBJ1-5; 11 bases are a match to TRBD1. The receptor was isolated from a middle-aged man with glioma. This chain's CDR3 is CASRARDRGIQPQHF. In DNA, the CDR3 is TGTGCCAGCAGAGCCCGGGACAGGGGGATTCAGCCCCAGCATTTT.